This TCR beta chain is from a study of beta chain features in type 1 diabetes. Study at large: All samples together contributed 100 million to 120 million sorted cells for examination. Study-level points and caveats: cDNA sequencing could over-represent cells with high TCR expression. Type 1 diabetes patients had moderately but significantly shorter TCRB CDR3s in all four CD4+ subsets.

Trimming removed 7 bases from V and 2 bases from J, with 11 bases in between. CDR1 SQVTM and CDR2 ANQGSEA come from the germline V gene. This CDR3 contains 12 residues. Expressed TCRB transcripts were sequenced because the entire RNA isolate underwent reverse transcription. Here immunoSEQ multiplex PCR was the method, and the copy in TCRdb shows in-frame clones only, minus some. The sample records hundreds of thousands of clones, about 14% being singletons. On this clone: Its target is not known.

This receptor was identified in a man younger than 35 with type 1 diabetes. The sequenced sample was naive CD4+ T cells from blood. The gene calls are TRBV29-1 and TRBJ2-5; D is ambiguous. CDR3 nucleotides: TGCAGCGGGTACACGCTTCAAGAGACCCAGTACTTC. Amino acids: CSGYTLQETQYF.